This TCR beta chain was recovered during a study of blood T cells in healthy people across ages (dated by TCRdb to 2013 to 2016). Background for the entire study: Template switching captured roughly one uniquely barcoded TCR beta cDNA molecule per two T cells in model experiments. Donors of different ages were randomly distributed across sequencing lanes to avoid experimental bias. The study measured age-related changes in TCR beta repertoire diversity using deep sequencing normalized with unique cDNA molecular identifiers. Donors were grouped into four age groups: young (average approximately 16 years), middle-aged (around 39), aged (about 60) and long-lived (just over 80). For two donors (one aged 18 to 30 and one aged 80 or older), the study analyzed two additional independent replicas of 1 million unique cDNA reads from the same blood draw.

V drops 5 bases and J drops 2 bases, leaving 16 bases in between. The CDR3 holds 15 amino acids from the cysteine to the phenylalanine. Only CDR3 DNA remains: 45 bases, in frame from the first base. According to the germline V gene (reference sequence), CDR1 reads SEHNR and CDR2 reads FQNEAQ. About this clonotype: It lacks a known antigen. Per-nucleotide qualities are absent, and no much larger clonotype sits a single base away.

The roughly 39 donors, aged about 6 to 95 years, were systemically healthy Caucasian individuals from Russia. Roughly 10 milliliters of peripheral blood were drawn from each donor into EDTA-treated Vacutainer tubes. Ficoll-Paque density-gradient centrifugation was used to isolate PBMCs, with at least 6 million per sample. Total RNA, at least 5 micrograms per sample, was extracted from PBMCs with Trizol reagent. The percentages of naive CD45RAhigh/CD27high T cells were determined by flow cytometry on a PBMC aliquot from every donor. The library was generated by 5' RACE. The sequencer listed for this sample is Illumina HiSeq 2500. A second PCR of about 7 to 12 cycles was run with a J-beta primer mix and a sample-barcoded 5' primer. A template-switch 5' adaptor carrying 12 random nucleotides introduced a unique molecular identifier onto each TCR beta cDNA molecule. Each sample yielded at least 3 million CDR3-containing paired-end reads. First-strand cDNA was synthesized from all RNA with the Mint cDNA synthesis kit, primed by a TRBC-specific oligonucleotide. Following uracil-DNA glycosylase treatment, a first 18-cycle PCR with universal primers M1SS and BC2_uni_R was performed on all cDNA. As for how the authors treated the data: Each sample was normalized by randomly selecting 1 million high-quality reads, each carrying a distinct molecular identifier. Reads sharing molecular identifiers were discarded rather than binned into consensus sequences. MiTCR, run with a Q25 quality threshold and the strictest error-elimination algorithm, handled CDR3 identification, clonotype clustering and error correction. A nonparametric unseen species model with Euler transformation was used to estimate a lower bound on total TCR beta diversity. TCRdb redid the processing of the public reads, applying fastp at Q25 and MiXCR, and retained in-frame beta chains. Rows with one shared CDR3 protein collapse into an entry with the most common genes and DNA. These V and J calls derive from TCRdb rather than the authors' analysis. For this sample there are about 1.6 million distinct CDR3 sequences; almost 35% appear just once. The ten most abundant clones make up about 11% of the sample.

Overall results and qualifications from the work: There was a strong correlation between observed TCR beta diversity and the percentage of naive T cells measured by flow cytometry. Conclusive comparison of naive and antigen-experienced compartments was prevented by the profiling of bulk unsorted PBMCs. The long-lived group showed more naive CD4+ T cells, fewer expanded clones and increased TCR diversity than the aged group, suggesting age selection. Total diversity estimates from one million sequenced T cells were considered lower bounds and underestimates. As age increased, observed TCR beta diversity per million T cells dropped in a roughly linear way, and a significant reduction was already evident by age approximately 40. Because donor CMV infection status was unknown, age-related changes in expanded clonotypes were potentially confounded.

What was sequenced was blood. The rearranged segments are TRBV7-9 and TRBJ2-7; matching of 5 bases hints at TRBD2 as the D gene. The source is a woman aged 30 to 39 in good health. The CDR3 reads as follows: CASSPLGRGTYEQYF. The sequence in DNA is TGTGCCAGCAGCCCGCTCGGACGGGGAACCTACGAGCAGTACTTC.